Listed below are T cell receptor beta chains from one sample, sequenced in a study of shared clonotypes between healthy human individuals. Clones were sequenced by immunoSEQ multiplex PCR, and TCRdb holds only the in-frame ones, with some missing. Among about 1 million clones listed, about 77% were seen once. Sequenced input: memory CD4+ T cells sorted from blood. The source is a man aged 18 to 29 in good health. The CDR3 runs from the conserved cysteine through the conserved F or W. A D gene is named only where the DNA matches it firmly. Clone size is stated in some rows and not others, as once, few, many or a class when expanded.

V gene	clone size	J gene	D gene	CDR3 protein	CDR3 DNA
TRBV7-2	few	TRBJ2-5	.	CASNRGLAETQYF	TGTGCCAGCAACCGGGGGTTAGCGGAGACCCAGTACTTC
TRBV12-2	once	TRBJ2-7	.	CASRLAPPLAGSYEQYF	TGTGCAAGTCGCTTAGCCCCCCCCCTAGCGGGAAGCTACGAGCAGTACTTC
TRBV30	few	TRBJ2-7	.	CAWREGTLTGEQYF	TGTGCCTGGAGGGAAGGGACCCTTACCGGCGAGCAGTACTTC
TRBV7-9	.	TRBJ2-7	.	CASSLDRAYEQYF	TGTGCCAGCAGCTTAGACAGGGCCTACGAGCAGTACTTC
TRBV19	.	TRBJ2-7	.	CATQRFPGAEQYF	TGTGCCACCCAAAGATTTCCGGGGGCCGAGCAGTACTTC
TRBV6-1	few	TRBJ2-6	TRBD2	CASSALAGGGSGANVLTF	TGTGCCAGCAGTGCTTTAGCGGGAGGGGGCTCTGGGGCCAACGTCCTGACTTTC
TRBV18	.	TRBJ2-5	.	CASSSLLGQQETQYF	TGTGCCAGCTCATCCCTACTTGGTCAGCAAGAGACCCAGTACTTC
TRBV2	.	TRBJ2-3	.	CASRRWGVSTDTQYF	TGTGCCAGCAGGAGGTGGGGTGTTAGCACAGATACGCAGTATTTT
TRBV5-1	.	TRBJ2-5	TRBD2	CASSLINGGAFQETQYF	TGCGCCAGCAGCTTGATCAACGGGGGGGCCTTCCAAGAGACCCAGTACTTC
TRBV4-2	.	TRBJ1-3	TRBD1	CASSQDLAGGGNTIYF	TGTGCCAGCAGCCAAGATCTGGCAGGGGGAGGAAACACCATATATTTT
TRBV4-3	few	TRBJ1-2	.	CASSQEQGFGYTF	TGCGCCAGCAGCCAAGAACAGGGATTTGGCTACACCTTC
TRBV2	.	TRBJ2-2	.	CASSADGVGELFF	TGTGCCAGCAGTGCCGATGGGGTTGGGGAGCTGTTTTTT
TRBV9	.	TRBJ2-1	TRBD2	CASSLLAGIANNEQFF	TGTGCCAGCAGCCTCTTAGCGGGGATAGCTAACAATGAGCAGTTCTTC
TRBV21-1	.	TRBJ1-2	.	CASSKAVRDRANYGYTF	TGTGCCAGCAGCAAAGCGGTTCGGGACAGAGCTAACTATGGCTACACCTTC
TRBV18	.	TRBJ1-6	.	CASSGGLTEDSPLHF	TGTGCCAGCTCAGGCGGGCTCACCGAGGATTCACCCCTCCACTTT
TRBV2	few	TRBJ1-1	.	CASSERTRNTEAFF	TGTGCCAGCAGTGAGAGGACGAGGAACACTGAAGCTTTCTTT
TRBV11-2	.	TRBJ2-7	.	CASSLEQGVPYEQYF	TGTGCCAGCAGCTTGGAACAGGGAGTACCCTACGAGCAGTACTTC
TRBV7-9	once	TRBJ1-6	.	CASSLDYNSPLHF	TGTGCCAGCAGCTTAGACTATAATTCACCCCTCCACTTT
TRBV5-4	.	TRBJ2-1	.	CASSLAEVVAHEQFF	TGTGCCAGCAGCTTGGCCGAGGTTGTCGCGCATGAGCAGTTCTTC
TRBV19	.	TRBJ2-1	TRBD2	CASSIPEAGVYNEQFF	TGTGCCAGTAGTATACCTGAAGCGGGGGTCTACAATGAGCAGTTCTTC
TRBV6-1	.	TRBJ1-6	TRBD1	CASTPWDSRTSPLHF	TGTGCCAGCACCCCATGGGACAGTCGTACGTCACCCCTCCACTTT
TRBV14	few	TRBJ2-7	TRBD2	CASSDRLAGAYEQYF	TGTGCCAGCAGCGACCGACTAGCGGGCGCCTACGAGCAGTACTTC
TRBV7-2	.	TRBJ2-2	TRBD2	CASTSGVTGELFF	TGTGCCAGCACTAGCGGGGTCACCGGGGAGCTGTTTTTT
TRBV6-1	.	TRBJ1-4	.	CASRRGGATNEKLFF	TGTGCCAGCAGGAGGGGCGGTGCAACTAATGAAAAACTGTTTTTT
TRBV28	.	TRBJ1-5	TRBD1	CASKTGGENQPQHF	TGTGCCAGCAAGACAGGGGGGGAGAATCAGCCCCAGCATTTT
TRBV11-2	.	TRBJ2-3	.	CASSLLGRTDTQYF	TGTGCCAGCAGCTTACTCGGCCGTACAGATACGCAGTATTTT
TRBV28	.	TRBJ2-5	TRBD2	CASSRLAGGLYQETQYF	TGTGCCAGCAGTAGACTAGCGGGGGGGCTGTACCAAGAGACCCAGTACTTC
TRBV4-1	few	TRBJ2-2	TRBD2	CASSHPGGNTGELFF	TGCGCCAGCAGCCATCCGGGAGGGAACACCGGGGAGCTGTTTTTT
TRBV5-1	.	TRBJ2-7	.	CASSFQQTPGEQYF	TGCGCCAGCAGCTTTCAACAGACTCCCGGAGAGCAGTACTTC
TRBV6-1	.	TRBJ1-2	.	CASSDPGSNYGYTF	TGTGCCAGCAGTGACCCAGGATCAAACTATGGCTACACCTTC
TRBV30	.	TRBJ1-1	.	CAWSDRDTEAFF	TGTGCCTGGAGTGACAGGGACACTGAAGCTTTCTTT
TRBV11-2	.	TRBJ2-3	.	CASSLGLRGQRTDTQYF	TGTGCCAGCAGCCTCGGACTTCGGGGCCAACGCACAGATACGCAGTATTTT
TRBV6-1	.	TRBJ2-1	.	CASSERADSFNEQFF	TGTGCCAGCAGTGAAAGGGCTGATTCCTTCAATGAGCAGTTCTTC
TRBV18	.	TRBJ2-2	TRBD2	CASSPVLAGATGELFF	TGTGCCAGCTCACCGGTCCTAGCGGGAGCTACCGGGGAGCTGTTTTTT
TRBV29-1	few	TRBJ1-1	.	CSVEVMENTEAFF	TGCAGCGTTGAAGTGATGGAGAACACTGAAGCTTTCTTT
TRBV2	.	TRBJ1-1	.	CASSERVVTEAFF	TGTGCCAGCAGTGAGAGGGTGGTGACTGAAGCTTTCTTT
TRBV11-2	.	TRBJ1-2	.	CASSSLKAGLAVNYGYTF	TGTGCCAGCAGCTCCCTAAAGGCCGGCTTAGCGGTTAACTATGGCTACACCTTC
TRBV4-2	.	TRBJ1-2	.	CASSQDPLQGGINGYTF	TGTGCCAGCAGCCAAGATCCCCTTCAAGGGGGAATCAATGGCTACACCTTC
TRBV4-1	.	TRBJ2-7	TRBD2	CASSINSGRDHEQYF	TGCGCCAGCAGCATTAATAGCGGGAGGGACCACGAGCAGTACTTC
TRBV7-9	.	TRBJ2-4	TRBD2	CASSSTSGKNIQYF	TGTGCCAGCAGCTCAACTAGCGGTAAAAACATTCAGTACTTC
TRBV2	few	TRBJ1-5	TRBD1	CASSKDRAQPQHF	TGTGCCAGCAGTAAGGACAGGGCTCAGCCCCAGCATTTT
TRBV28	.	TRBJ2-1	.	CASSSPGGSSSYNEQFF	TGTGCCAGCAGTTCGCCTGGGGGTTCGAGCTCCTACAATGAGCAGTTCTTC
TRBV5-1	.	TRBJ1-3	.	CASSPELQSSSGNTIYF	TGCGCCAGCAGCCCCGAACTCCAATCGAGCTCTGGAAACACCATATATTTT
TRBV9	.	TRBJ1-2	.	CASSPGDLGSYGYTF	TGTGCCAGCAGCCCCGGGGACCTAGGATCCTATGGCTACACCTTC
TRBV21-1	.	TRBJ2-5	.	CASSNPQGQETQYF	TGTGCCAGCAGCAATCCCCAGGGCCAAGAGACCCAGTACTTC
TRBV28	.	TRBJ1-6	.	CASRGPRDNSPLHF	TGTGCCAGCAGAGGGCCTAGGGATAATTCACCCCTCCACTTT
TRBV7-9	few	TRBJ2-7	.	CASSLAGTNYEQYF	TGTGCCAGCAGCTTAGCGGGTACAAACTACGAGCAGTACTTC
TRBV2	.	TRBJ1-5	TRBD1	CASTADRGGLRPQHF	TGTGCCAGCACCGCGGACAGGGGGGGTCTACGGCCCCAGCATTTT
TRBV30	.	TRBJ2-7	.	CAWSPSGVGEQYF	TGTGCCTGGAGTCCCTCAGGGGTGGGTGAGCAGTACTTC
TRBV7-9	.	TRBJ2-5	.	CASSLGSEETQYF	TGTGCCAGCAGCTTAGGGTCAGAAGAGACCCAGTACTTC